Sequencing of this T cell receptor beta chain was carried out in a study of T-cell memory formation after mild COVID-19 (dated by TCRdb to 2020 to 2022). Regarding the complete study: TCR sequence clusters from the two donors were found to be largely donor specific. Longitudinal TCRalpha and TCRbeta repertoire sequencing tracked T-cell clones expanding and contracting after mild COVID-19 in a couple of donors. Two young, previously healthy adult volunteers, one female and one male, were included in the cohort. Here is what the overall study found, with its caveats: The study included only a couple of mild cases, and larger cohorts that include severe cases with pre-infection samples were judged to be necessary. The detection of some responding clones in pre-infection memory suggests that pre-existing cross-reactive memory T cells joined the SARS-CoV-2 response. Contracting CD4+ clones were found mainly in CM and EM memory subsets, while CD8+ clones were enriched in EMRA. SARS-CoV-2 specificity was not confirmed for the second-wave clones peaking on day 37. Clones that contracted from day 15 to 85 showed balanced CD4/CD8 phenotypes, whereas a second wave of clones that expanded from day 15 to 37 leaned towards CD4+.

This clonotype was counted at least ten times. Its antigen specificity is not known. Per-base qualities were not stored, and no clone one base away is much larger. Ficoll-Paque density gradient centrifugation was used to isolate PBMCs. From the germline V gene, CDR1 is SGHTA and CDR2 is FQGNSA. The CDR3 starts with the cysteine, ends with the phenylalanine, and has 14 residues. Only the CDR3 region is kept as DNA, spanning 42 bases read in frame from base 1. V drops 3 bases and J drops 6 bases, leaving 13 bases in between. Sequencing was performed on an Illumina NovaSeq 6000. TCRalpha and TCRbeta cDNA libraries were constructed by 5'RACE with constant-segment primers, with sample barcodes and unique molecular identifiers being introduced. RNA was extracted from every sample with Trizol reagent. The libraries were amplified in two PCR steps, and the second step added a second sample barcode and Illumina TruSeq adapters. Libraries were sequenced on an Illumina NovaSeq with 2 x 150 bp paired-end reads. The authors' analysis ran thus. Reads were demultiplexed and collapsed into UMI-guided consensus sequences with migec v1.2.7. Using mixcr v2.1.11, the UMI consensuses were aligned to TRA and TRB V and J templates and assembled into clonotypes. A clonotype was counted as expanded or contracted only when both edgeR and NoisET called the clonotype significant, with the noise models trained on biological replicates. For edgeR calls, the cutoffs were a false discovery rate-adjusted p below 0.01 and a log2 fold-change threshold of 1. As an exploratory analysis of dynamics, PCA with hierarchical clustering was applied to max-normalized trajectories of the 1000 most abundant clonotypes. Separately sequenced CD4+ and CD8+ repertoires were used to assign a CD4 or CD8 phenotype to each responding clone. TCRdb took the public reads, trimmed them with fastp at Q25, ran MiXCR for clone calling and kept in-frame beta chains. Rows are unified per CDR3 protein, each entry keeping the most common DNA and genes. These V and J calls originate from TCRdb's pipeline instead of the authors' own analysis. Within this sample are some 490,000 distinct CDR3 sequences, with roughly 20% of them counted one time only. Roughly an eighth of the sample is held by the ten biggest clonotypes.

The TCR was taken from an adult woman who had mild COVID-19 (a few samples of this study predate the infection). The sample titles of this study are shuffled in the database, so cell type and time point are left out; the donor was told from shared clones. The source material was PBMCs or a T cell subset sorted from them (not recorded which). Recombination joined TRBV7-2 with TRBJ2-3, with TRBD2 perhaps the D gene, on 5 matching bases. The CDR3 is CASSLSRGTDTQYF. The DNA reads as follows: TGTGCCAGCAGCTTGTCACGGGGTACGGATACGCAGTATTTT. The full variable domain, completed from the reference TRBV7-2 and TRBJ2-3 proteins outside the CDR3, reads GAGVSQSPSNKVTEKGKDVELRCDPISGHTALYWYRQSLGQGLEFLIYFQGNSAPDKSGLPSDRFSAERTGGSVSTLTIQRTQQEDSAVYLCASSLSRGTDTQYFGPGTRLTVL.